A selection of T cell receptor beta chains follows, all from one sample in a study of cytomegalovirus exposure and HLA in healthy donors. Measured with immunoSEQ multiplex PCR; TCRdb has only the in-frame clones, and not every one. The table lists about 150,000 clones, around three quarters of them singletons. The sequenced sample was PBMCs. The receptors shown here come from a man aged 25-40 years in good health. Both conserved end residues are trimmed from each CDR3. The order of the fields is V gene, CDR3 protein.

TRBV7-8	ASRLEQGPGKAF
TRBV7-9	SSRSDRGHTGELF
TRBV7-9	ASSLAGSTDTQY
TRBV6-1	ASSFLERGTEAF
TRBV21-1	ASSKLVGAIYEQY
TRBV19	ASSIVRDSPLH
TRBV2	ASSGVGGSNEQF
TRBV5-4	ASSPPTGGSTDTQY
TRBV2	ASTRQLNTEAF
TRBV5-1	ASSPTAGRVYEQY
TRBV30	AWTLGTGGTEAF
TRBV20-1	SASRNEQF
TRBV9	ASSPRTGGGTGELF
TRBV7-9	ASSYGTSGFY
TRBV7-2	ASSPRGLAVYQETQY
TRBV18	ASSPAGPPGQPQH
TRBV7-3	ASSPASGGSTDTQY
TRBV28	ASSFRQGWTGELF
TRBV7-2	ASSSGQGWFYEQY
TRBV15	ATSRAADRAYEQY
TRBV11-2	ASSFLAGGGANVLT
TRBV7-9	ASSSGGTQY
TRBV28	ASSTTGFQETQY
TRBV28	ASSWGEEDEQY
TRBV5-4	ASSWTGGTGELF
TRBV9	ASSVRSGSFLGTQY
TRBV7-2	ASSLSLAGSGTDMQY
TRBV30	AWSPGLNQPQH
TRBV6-1	ASSIGQAEKLF
TRBV7-9	ASTQTSLAPTDTQY
TRBV27	ASSLRQGGDTEAF
TRBV11-2	ASSWGSFRISGNTIY
TRBV9	ASSARPGLAANEQF
TRBV4-2	ASSPRGGQGNYGYA
TRBV7-3	ASSFWGTGANVLT
TRBV7-2	ASSLGGSGRWGTGELF
TRBV29-1	SASARTNTEAF
TRBV5-1	ASSLPGTSTSRGETQY
TRBV29-1	SVAAGGPETQY
TRBV5-6	ASSSGTGYNEQF
TRBV29-1	SAEDSSYEQY
TRBV18	ASSPKGETEAF
TRBV6-4	ASSDFQALSGANVLT
TRBV29-1	SVEDALREQF
TRBV2	AAWTGGRNEQF
TRBV2	ASSEVKGLAEETQY
TRBV28	ASSGDRESTDTQY
TRBV11-2	ASSLPPYGGSYNEQF
TRBV5-1	ASSLSRQFSYEQY
TRBV4-3	ASSPSMRGTGELF
TRBV11-3	ASSSGSPGY
TRBV6-1	ASRRNAAGEETQY
TRBV25-1	ASSEMREGNTGELF
TRBV7-9	ASSEGT
TRBV6-1	ASSTIRVRNQPQH
TRBV7-2	ASSFSPGLAGPGGF
TRBV2	ASSRDLKETQY
TRBV18	ASSPRGSVEKLF
TRBV18	ASYSGDTYEQY